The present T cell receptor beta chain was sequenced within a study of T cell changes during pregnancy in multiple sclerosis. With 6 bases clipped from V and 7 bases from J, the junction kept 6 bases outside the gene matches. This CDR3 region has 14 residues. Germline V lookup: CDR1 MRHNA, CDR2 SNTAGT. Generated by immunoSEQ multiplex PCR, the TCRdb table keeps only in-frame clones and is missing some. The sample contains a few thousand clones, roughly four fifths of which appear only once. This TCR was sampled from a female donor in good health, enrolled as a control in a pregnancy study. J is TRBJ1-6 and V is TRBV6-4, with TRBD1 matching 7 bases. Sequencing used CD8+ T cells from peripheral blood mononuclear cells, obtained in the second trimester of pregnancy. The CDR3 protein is CASSPGTENSPLHF. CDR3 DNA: TGTGCCAGCAGCCCCGGGACAGAGAATTCACCCCTCCACTTT.